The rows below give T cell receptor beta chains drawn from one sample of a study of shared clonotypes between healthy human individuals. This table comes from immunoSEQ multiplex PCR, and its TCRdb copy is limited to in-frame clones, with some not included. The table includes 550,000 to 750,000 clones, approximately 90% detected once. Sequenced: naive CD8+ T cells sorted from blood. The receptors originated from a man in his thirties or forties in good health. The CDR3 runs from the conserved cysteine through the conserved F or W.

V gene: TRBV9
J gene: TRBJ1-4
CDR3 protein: CASSVGPGYGSNEKLFF

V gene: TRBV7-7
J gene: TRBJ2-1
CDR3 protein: CASSLGELAGARNEQFF

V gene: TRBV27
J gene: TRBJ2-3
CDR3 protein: CASSPGQDTSTDTQYF

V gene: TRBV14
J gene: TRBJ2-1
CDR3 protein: CASKLAGGDNEQFF

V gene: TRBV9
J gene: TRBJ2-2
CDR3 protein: CASRRATGELFF

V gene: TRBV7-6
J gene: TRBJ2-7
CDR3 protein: CASSLGGGEQYF

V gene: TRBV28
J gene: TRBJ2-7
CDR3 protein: CASSSRTSGLPYEQYF

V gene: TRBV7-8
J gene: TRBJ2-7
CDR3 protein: CASSLARGRDKAYEQYF

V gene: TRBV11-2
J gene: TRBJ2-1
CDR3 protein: CASSNPSGSYNEQFF

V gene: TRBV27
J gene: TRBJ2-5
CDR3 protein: CASESGETQYF

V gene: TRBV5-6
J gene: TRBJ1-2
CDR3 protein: CASRPPGQGLWYGYTF

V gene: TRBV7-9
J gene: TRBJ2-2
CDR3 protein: CASSLSSRGGTGELFF

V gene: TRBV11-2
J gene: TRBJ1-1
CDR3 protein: CASSPSTGGFAEAFF

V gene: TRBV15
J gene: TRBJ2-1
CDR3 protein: CATSSDRGGNEQFF

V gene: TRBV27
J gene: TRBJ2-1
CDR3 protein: CASSVSSVYNEQFF

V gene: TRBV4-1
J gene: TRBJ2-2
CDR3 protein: CASSQDAGRGGELFF

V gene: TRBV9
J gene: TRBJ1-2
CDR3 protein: CASRTRNYGYTF

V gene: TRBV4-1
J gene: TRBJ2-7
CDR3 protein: CASSAGQGRYEQYF

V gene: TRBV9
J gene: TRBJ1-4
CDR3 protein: CASSVDREGDEKLFF

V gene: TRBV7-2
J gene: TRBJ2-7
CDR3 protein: CASSPGGAYEQYF

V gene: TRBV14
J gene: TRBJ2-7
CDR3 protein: CASSQRRGLASYEQYF

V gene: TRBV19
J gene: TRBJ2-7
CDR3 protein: CASSTKQGSYEQYF

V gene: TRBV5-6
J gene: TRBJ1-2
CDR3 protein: CASSRPTGQDYYGYTF

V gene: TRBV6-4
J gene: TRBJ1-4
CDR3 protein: CASIGRGPVNEKLFF

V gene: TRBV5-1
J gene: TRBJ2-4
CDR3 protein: CASSLGGREWQYF

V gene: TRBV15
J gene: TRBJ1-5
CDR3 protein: CATSGTGGGQPQHF

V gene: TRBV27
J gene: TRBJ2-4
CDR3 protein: CASSLSRSKNIQYF

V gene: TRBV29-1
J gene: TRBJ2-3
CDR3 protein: CSALAGEADTQYF

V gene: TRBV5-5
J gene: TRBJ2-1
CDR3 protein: CASSLGQSSYNEQFF

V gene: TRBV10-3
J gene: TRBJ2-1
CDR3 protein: CAISSSEYNEQFF

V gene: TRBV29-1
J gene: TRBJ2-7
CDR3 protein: CSVESSGESYEQYF

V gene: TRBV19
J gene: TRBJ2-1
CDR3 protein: CASSLGLAFNEQFF

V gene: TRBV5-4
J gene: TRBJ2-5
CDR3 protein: CASTSRGGGAPARAQETQYF

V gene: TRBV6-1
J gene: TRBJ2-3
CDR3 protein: CASSEGGTDTQYF

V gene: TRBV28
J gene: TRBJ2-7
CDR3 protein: CASSFTGTFGEQYF

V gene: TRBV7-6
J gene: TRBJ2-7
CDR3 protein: CASSLVRAGEQYF

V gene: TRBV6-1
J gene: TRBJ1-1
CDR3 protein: CASSEARGNTEAFF

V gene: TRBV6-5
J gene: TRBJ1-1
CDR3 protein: CASSYSGEAFF

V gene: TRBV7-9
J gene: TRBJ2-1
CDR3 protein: CASSSRTSPILNEQFF

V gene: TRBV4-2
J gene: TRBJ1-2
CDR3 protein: CASSQDPGGYTF

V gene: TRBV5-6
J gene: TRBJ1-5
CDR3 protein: CASSVGSLYSNQPQHF

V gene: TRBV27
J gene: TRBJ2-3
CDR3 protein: CASSPDRTDTQYF

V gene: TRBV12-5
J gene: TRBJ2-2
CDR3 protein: CASGLLAGVTGELFF

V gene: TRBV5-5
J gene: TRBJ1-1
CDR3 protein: CASSLWGAMNTEAFF

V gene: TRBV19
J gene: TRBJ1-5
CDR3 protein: CASSILQGNTQPQHF

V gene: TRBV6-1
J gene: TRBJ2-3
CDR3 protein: CASSGDIGADTQYF

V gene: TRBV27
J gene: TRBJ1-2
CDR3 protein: CASSLTLDRVYGYTF

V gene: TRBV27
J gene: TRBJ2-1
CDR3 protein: CATTTPGLAGGYEQFF

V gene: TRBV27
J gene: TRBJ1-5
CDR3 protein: CASSPGTVHQPQHF

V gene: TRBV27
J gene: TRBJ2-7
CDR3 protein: CASSLTSGLTYEQYF

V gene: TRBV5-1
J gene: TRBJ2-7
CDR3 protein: CASSLAPGFYEQYF